Listed below are T cell receptor beta chains from one sample, sequenced in a study of cytomegalovirus exposure and HLA in healthy donors. This table comes from immunoSEQ multiplex PCR, and its TCRdb copy is limited to in-frame clones, with some not included. This repertoire shows more than 85,000 clones, 60% to 85% found once; its top ten account for 1% to 1.5%. The sequenced sample consisted of PBMCs. The receptors stem from a middle-aged man in good health and CMV-seronegative. Each CDR3 is given with its conserved first and last residue. D genes are given only for firm matches. Only part of the rows carry a size: once, few, many, or a class if the clone is expanded.

clone_size: -
d_call: -
j_call: TRBJ1-1
v_call: TRBV4-2
cdr3_nt: TGTGCCAGCAGCCAAGCGAGCACGGGGGCTGAAGCTTTCTTT
cdr3_aa: CASSQASTGAEAFF

clone_size: -
d_call: TRBD1
j_call: TRBJ2-2
v_call: TRBV5-1
cdr3_nt: TGCGCCAGCAGCACCCGGACAGGGGCGGTCCCCGCGAACACCGGGGAGCTGTTTTTT
cdr3_aa: CASSTRTGAVPANTGELFF

clone_size: once
d_call: -
j_call: TRBJ1-5
v_call: TRBV5-1
cdr3_nt: TGCGCCAGCAGGCGAGAGGGCGTCGGCAATCAGCCCCAGCATTTT
cdr3_aa: CASRREGVGNQPQHF

clone_size: -
d_call: TRBD1
j_call: TRBJ1-6
v_call: TRBV25-1
cdr3_nt: TGTGCCAGCAGTGAACAGGGGGCGTCTTCACCCCTCCACTTT
cdr3_aa: CASSEQGASSPLHF

clone_size: few
d_call: TRBD1
j_call: TRBJ1-1
v_call: TRBV6-1
cdr3_nt: TGTGCCAGCAGTCCCCGGGACAGGGTCTTTGAAGCTTTCTTT
cdr3_aa: CASSPRDRVFEAFF

clone_size: -
d_call: TRBD1
j_call: TRBJ1-6
v_call: TRBV25-1
cdr3_nt: TGTGCCAGCAGTTCTCTCGGGACAGATCAATCTGTTAATTCACCCCTCCACTTT
cdr3_aa: CASSSLGTDQSVNSPLHF

clone_size: -
d_call: TRBD1
j_call: TRBJ2-5
v_call: TRBV10-3
cdr3_nt: TGTGCCACGAACCCGACAGGGGAAGAGACCCAGTACTTC
cdr3_aa: CATNPTGEETQYF

clone_size: -
d_call: TRBD1
j_call: TRBJ2-3
v_call: TRBV13
cdr3_nt: TGTGCCAGCAGCCCAGGGGGTTCGGATACGCAGTATTTT
cdr3_aa: CASSPGGSDTQYF

clone_size: -
d_call: -
j_call: TRBJ2-5
v_call: TRBV5-6
cdr3_nt: TGTGCCAGCAGCTTATCTTTTGAGACCCAGTACTTC
cdr3_aa: CASSLSFETQYF

clone_size: -
d_call: TRBD2
j_call: TRBJ2-4
v_call: TRBV11-3
cdr3_nt: TGTGCCAGCAGCTTAGTGGGGGGGAGCGTAGCCAAAAACATTCAGTACTTC
cdr3_aa: CASSLVGGSVAKNIQYF

clone_size: -
d_call: TRBD2
j_call: TRBJ2-1
v_call: TRBV6-1
cdr3_nt: TGTGCCAGCAGTGCCGGGACTAGCGACAATGAGCAGTTCTTC
cdr3_aa: CASSAGTSDNEQFF

clone_size: once
d_call: TRBD2
j_call: TRBJ2-1
v_call: TRBV19
cdr3_nt: TGTGCCGCAGGACTAGCGGGAGGGCTATACAATGAGCAGTTCTTC
cdr3_aa: CAAGLAGGLYNEQFF

clone_size: -
d_call: TRBD2
j_call: TRBJ2-3
v_call: TRBV6-6
cdr3_nt: TGTGCCAGCAGGCGGACTAGCGGGGGATACACAGATACGCAGTATTTT
cdr3_aa: CASRRTSGGYTDTQYF

clone_size: -
d_call: -
j_call: TRBJ2-5
v_call: TRBV21-1
cdr3_nt: TGTGCCAGCAGCAAAGGGGGGACAGGGGGGAGCCAAGAGACCCAGTACTTC
cdr3_aa: CASSKGGTGGSQETQYF

clone_size: -
d_call: -
j_call: TRBJ2-6
v_call: TRBV11-2
cdr3_nt: TGTGCCAGCAGCTCCCACTCTGGGGCCAACGTCCTGACTTTC
cdr3_aa: CASSSHSGANVLTF

clone_size: -
d_call: -
j_call: TRBJ1-1
v_call: TRBV9
cdr3_nt: TGTGCCAGCAGCTCAAAGGCAGGGGTCTCTGAAGCTTTCTTT
cdr3_aa: CASSSKAGVSEAFF